What follows are 18 T cell receptor beta chains derived from one specimen sequenced in a study of blood T cell repertoires in COVID-19. The protocol was immunoSEQ multiplex PCR, while the TCRdb copy is restricted to in-frame clones and leaves out a portion. The profile shows over 45,000 clones, 83% of them singletons. Source material: peripheral blood. These receptor sequences come from a woman aged 55-75 years with acute or convalescent COVID-19.

This clone was found a few times. The chain carries TRBV11-2 and TRBJ2-7; D is undetermined. V lost 0 bases, J lost 3 bases, and 6 bases lay in between. The CDR3 spans 13 residues. From germline, CDR1 is SGHAT and CDR2 FQNNGV. CDR3 DNA: TGTGCCAGCAGCTTAGAACCGGGCTACGAGCAGTACTTC. Translation gives CASSLEPGYEQYF.

The chain combines TRBV29-1 with TRBJ1-1; 8 bases match TRBD1. J gave up 5 bases and V 2 bases, and 10 bases lay outside the gene matches. The CDR3 has 15 residues. Germline CDR1 is SQVTM and CDR2 is ANQGSEA. Here the CDR3 reads CSVETSAGGRTEAFF. In DNA, the CDR3 is TGCAGCGTTGAAACTTCGGCAGGGGGCCGGACTGAAGCTTTCTTT.

V and J are TRBV21-1 and TRBJ2-1; TRBD2, the table's D call, was not compared with the DNA. TRBV21-1 is marked as a pseudogene. This CDR3 has 20 residues. CDR3 residues: CASSKVGLAGAVAPYNEQFF. The CDR3 DNA reads TGTGCCAGCAGCAAAGTTGGACTAGCGGGAGCTGTTGCCCCCTACAATGAGCAGTTCTTC.

J is TRBJ1-2 and V is TRBV9; maybe TRBD1 (6 bases). This CDR3 comprises 15 residues. Trimming stripped 4 bases from V and 7 bases from J, with 20 bases between. Germline V lookup: CDR1 SGDLS, CDR2 YYNGEE. The CDR3 reads CASSPNNQGSRGYTF. Here the CDR3 DNA reads TGTGCCAGCAGCCCCAATAATCAGGGGTCTCGTGGCTACACCTTC.

This chain links TRBV28 with TRBJ1-2, with 7 bases identical to TRBD1. The CDR3 runs to 14 residues. Germline assignment: CDR1 MDHEN and CDR2 SYDVKM. V trimming: 10 bases; J trimming: 0 bases; junction bases outside the gene matches: 8. CDR3 nucleotide sequence: TGTGCCACCAGGATAGGGACAGCTAACTATGGCTACACCTTC. The encoded protein is CATRIGTANYGYTF.

The gene calls are TRBV29-1 and TRBJ1-1; 9 bases map to TRBD1. The germline gives CDR1 SQVTM, CDR2 ANQGSEA. The CDR3 is 14 amino acids. The J segment lost 0 bases and the V segment lost 4 bases, leaving 3 bases of the junction unmatched. In DNA form, the CDR3 reads TGCAGCGTTGGACAGGGGGGGATGAACACTGAAGCTTTCTTT. Its translation is CSVGQGGMNTEAFF. Drawing the rest from reference TRBV29-1 and TRBJ1-1, the complete variable domain is SAVISQKPSRDICQRGTSLTIQCQVDSQVTMMFWYRQQPGQSLTLIATANQGSEATYESGFVIDKFPISRPNLTFSTLTVSNMSPEDSSIYLCSVGQGGMNTEAFFGQGTRLTVV.

The chain employs TRBV19 and TRBJ2-6, with TRBD2 as a possible D gene (5 bases). This CDR3 region has 19 residues. Trimming cost V 10 bases and J 2 bases, with 27 bases left between them. Germline V lookup: CDR1 LNHDA, CDR2 SQIVND (reference sequence). The CDR3 coding sequence is TGTGCCATCGGCAGCCAGCGGAAAGTAACAGAGCCTGGGGCCAACGTCCTGACTTTC. Translated: CAIGSQRKVTEPGANVLTF. The full variable domain, in which reference TRBV19 and TRBJ2-6 provide the parts outside the CDR3, is DGGITQSPKYLFRKEGQNVTLSCEQNLNHDAMYWYRQDPGQGLRLIYYSQIVNDFQKGDIAEGYSVSREKKESFPLTVTSAQKNPTAFYLCAIGSQRKVTEPGANVLTFGAGSRLTVL.

CDR3 protein: CAIGTSDQPQHF. In DNA, the CDR3 is TGTGCCATCGGAACCAGCGATCAGCCCCAGCATTTT. The J gene is TRBJ1-5, the V gene TRBV10-3; D is ambiguous. Trimming removed 8 bases from V and 5 bases from J, with 10 bases in between. This CDR3 comprises 12 residues. The germline V gene encodes CDR1 ENHRY and CDR2 SYGVKD.

The chain has TRBV19 and TRBJ1-2; D might be TRBD1 (5 bases). There are 14 residues in the CDR3. Germline V gene lookup returns CDR1 LNHDA and CDR2 SQIVND (reference sequence). Trimming took 6 bases from V and 3 from J, leaving 14 bases between them. CDR3 loop: CASRDPQVHYGYTF. CDR3 bases: TGTGCCAGTAGAGACCCACAGGTCCACTATGGCTACACCTTC.

The chain couples TRBV18 to TRBJ1-2, with D perhaps matching TRBD1 (5 bases). The ends were cut back, 2 bases at V and 5 bases at J, with 18 bases in the middle. There are 16 residues in the CDR3. Germline V gene sequence: CDR1 KGHSH, CDR2 LQKENI. The CDR3 region has the DNA TGTGCCAGCTCACCAATTGGACAACTCGCTCCTTATGGCTACACCTTC. Its protein is CASSPIGQLAPYGYTF.

This chain uses TRBV30 with TRBJ1-1, with 7 bases that match TRBD1. Germline V lookup: CDR1 GTSNPN, CDR2 SVGIG (reference sequence). There are 15 residues in the CDR3. V was clipped by 2 bases and J by 1 base; unmatched bases: 7. CDR3 residues: CAWSTKDRANTEAFF. CDR3 DNA sequence: TGTGCCTGGAGTACCAAAGACAGGGCGAACACTGAAGCTTTCTTT.

CDR3 sequence reads: CAWSAGFNQPQHF. DNA for the CDR3: TGTGCCTGGAGTGCAGGTTTCAATCAGCCCCAGCATTTT. The chain recombines TRBV30 with TRBJ1-5; unclear D gene. Between the trimmed V and J ends, which lost 1 base and 3 bases, there was a span of 7 bases. CDR3 length: 13 amino acids. Germline CDR1 GTSNPN, CDR2 SVGIG (reference sequence).

The CDR3 DNA reads TGTGCCAGCAGCCAGTCTGGACTGGGCCTGGGAAACATTCAGTACTTC. Residues: CASSQSGLGLGNIQYF. This chain links TRBV3-1 (or the pseudogene TRBV3-2) with TRBJ2-4, with D perhaps matching TRBD2 (5 bases). Per the germline V gene, CDR1 is LGHDT and CDR2 is YNNKEL (reference sequence). Trimming removed 3 bases from V and 6 bases from J, with 18 bases in between. This CDR3 is 16 amino acids long.

This clone was observed a handful of times. The V and J genes are TRBV6-1 and TRBJ1-4; no firm D call. In germline, CDR1 is MNHNS, CDR2 SASEGT. This CDR3 has 13 amino acids. Trimming cost V 0 bases and J 12 bases, with 11 bases left between them. CDR3 in DNA: TGTGCCAGCAGTGAAGCGGGCGGGCAACAACTGTTTTTT. This translates into CASSEAGGQQLFF.

The CDR3 nucleotides read TGTGCCAGCAGCTCCCAGACAGGAGGATTTTATAATTCACCCCTCCACTTT. Translating gives CASSSQTGGFYNSPLHF. The V call is TRBV11-2, the J call TRBJ1-6; D is possibly TRBD1 (6 bases). Deletions cut 4 bases from V and 4 bases from J, with 17 bases between. This CDR3 comprises 17 residues. CDR1 is SGHAT and CDR2 is FQNNGV in the germline V gene. Using reference TRBV11-2 and TRBJ1-6 for the parts outside the CDR3, the full variable domain is EAGVAQSPRYKIIEKRQSVAFWCNPISGHATLYWYQQILGQGPKLLIQFQNNGVVDDSQLPKDRFSAERLKGVDSTLKIQPAKLEDSAVYLCASSSQTGGFYNSPLHFGNGTRLTVT.

This clone was found once. The CDR3 DNA follows: TGTGCCAGCAGTTACAGGGGAACTGGAAACACCATATATTTT. This encodes CASSYRGTGNTIYF. This sequence joins TRBV28 and TRBJ1-3; 7 bases agree with TRBD1. The length of the CDR3 is 14 residues. With 4 bases clipped from V and 2 bases from J, the junction kept 2 bases outside the gene matches. CDR1 is MDHEN and CDR2 is SYDVKM in the germline V gene. Full variable domain (outside the CDR3, taken from reference TRBV28 and TRBJ1-3): DVKVTQSSRYLVKRTGEKVFLECVQDMDHENMFWYRQDPGLGLRLIYFSYDVKMKEKGDIPEGYSVSREKKERFSLILESASTNQTSMYLCASSYRGTGNTIYFGEGSWLTVV.

The J gene is TRBJ1-5, the V gene TRBV29-1; tentatively, D is TRBD1 (6 bases). V lost 6 bases, J lost 3 bases, and 12 bases lay in between. CDR1 is SQVTM and CDR2 is ANQGSEA in the germline V gene. The CDR3 is 13 residues long. CDR3 nucleotide sequence: TGCAGCGTAGGAACAGGGCCCAATCAGCCCCAGCATTTT. It codes for CSVGTGPNQPQHF.

V usage is TRBV5-1 and J usage is TRBJ2-5, with a possible D match to TRBD2 (5 bases). Germline values: CDR1 SGHRS, CDR2 YFSETQ. This CDR3 has 13 residues. V lost 2 bases to trimming and J lost 5 bases, with 10 bases between them. The CDR3 DNA sequence: TGCGCCAGCAGCTTAGGATGGGAGGAGACCCAGTACTTC. It translates to CASSLGWEETQYF.